This T cell receptor (beta chain) was identified in a study of monozygotic twins with cystic fibrosis. Whole-study context: Libraries were built from approximately 3 micrograms of fragmented DNA using about 16 PCR cycles. Study-level points and caveats: V usage most resembled the co-twin in 13 of 16 pairs. Monozygotic CF twin pairs shared significantly more nucleotide-identical clonotypes than unrelated CF individuals did. In this small cohort, shared CDR3 numbers showed no association with age, concordance or disease severity.

As for this clone: Its antigen is as yet unknown.

Libraries were prepared by immunoSEQ multiplex PCR; TCRdb keeps only in-frame clonotypes and omits some of them. The table shows tens of thousands of clones, with 96% occurring only once. Germline assignment: CDR1 SGHTA and CDR2 FQGNSA. Trimming pared 5 bases from V and 5 bases from J, leaving 10 bases between. The CDR3 has 13 amino acids. Sequences were obtained from blood. The receptor was derived from a girl aged 2-15 years with cystic fibrosis. V is TRBV7-2 and J is TRBJ2-1; unclear D gene. CDR3: CASSAFLDNEQFF. CDR3 coding DNA: TGTGCCAGCAGCGCATTTCTTGACAATGAGCAGTTCTTC.